This T cell receptor (beta chain) was sequenced in a study of CD8+ T cells in alopecia areata (dated by TCRdb to the late 2010s). About the study as a whole: Treated patients were enrolled in an open-label pilot trial of oral tofacitinib at 5 to 10 mg twice daily for moderate-to-severe alopecia areata. Tofacitinib was given for 6 to 18 months, followed by 6 months of follow-up off drug to assess delayed response and recurrence. In both human patients and the C3H/HeJ mouse model, the study applied high-throughput TCRbeta sequencing to look at T cell clonal expansion in alopecia areata. In humans, TCRbeta sequencing was performed on scalp tissue and on sorted CD4+ and CD8+ peripheral blood T cells from healthy controls and from patients with patchy or totalis/universalis alopecia areata. Patients on tofacitinib were biopsied at baseline and after 4 and 24 weeks of treatment, and several of the patients also had a later scalp biopsy. Scalp clonality was compared across normal scalp (n=4), patchy alopecia areata scalp (n=8), and alopecia totalis/universalis scalp (n=8). The RNA source kit depended on sample type: the PAXgene miRNA kit for fixed scalp, the miRNeasy kit for PBMCs, and the RNeasy kit for mouse skin. TCRbeta CDR3 regions were amplified by immunoSEQ multiplex PCR with 35 Vbeta forward and 13 Jbeta reverse primers.

Regarding this clone: The antigen this receptor binds is unknown. No base quality values were provided; no much bigger clone lies one nucleotide off.

Beyond this particular receptor, the publication reports: Compared with normal scalp, lesional scalp, particularly in alopecia totalis/universalis, had higher clonality and more expanded CD8+ clones, which suggests antigenic drive. Unlike mouse skin, which is dominated by gammadelta T cells, normal human skin has resident alphabeta T cells that are also sequenced, and this complicates analysis of the scalp TCR repertoire. TCR sequences shared between patients were less clear than in mice, possibly partly because of HLA diversity in the patient population.

Preparation of the library involved the immunoSEQ multiplex PCR assay. To provide template for TCR sequencing, every sample had RNA extracted and reverse transcribed into cDNA. SuperScript III was used to make first-strand cDNA, primed with a 2:1 mix of oligo-dT and random hexamers. Amplification bias was assessed with a synthetic immune receptor repertoire, and residual bias was removed computationally. Processing in the source paper ran as follows. Raw reads were preprocessed to remove errors, and CDR3 was defined by IMGT conventions from the conserved cysteine to phenylalanine. To get clonality, Shannon entropy was normalized by log2 of the number of productive unique TCRs and the result was subtracted from 1. Whether scalp clones were CD4 or CD8 was inferred by matching scalp TCRbeta sequences against CD4 and CD8 repertoires sorted from blood. TCRdb took this table from immuneACCESS and kept in-frame rearrangements with V and J called. Such tables lack part of the clones; where checked against another copy, unresolved V genes explain under half of the gap, and the rest is unexplained. The DNA gave D and trimming, while V, J and clone size come from that table. This sample has about 120,000 clones in its table, and more than 30% of those were observed once. The biggest ten clones account for 3.1% of the sample.

The germline V gene sets CDR1 to SQVTM and CDR2 to ANQGSEA. V lost 2 bases and J lost 10 bases; the stretch between them is 17 bases long. The cysteine opens and the phenylalanine closes a CDR3 of 14 amino acids. The read is trimmed to its CDR3 DNA, 42 bases read in frame from base 1. Lesional scalp punch biopsies and peripheral blood were obtained from alopecia areata patients. PBMCs were isolated by density centrifugation and stained for CD3, CD4 and CD8, after which CD4+ and CD8+ T cells were sorted on a FACSAria. The TCR was taken from a human donor with alopecia areata. This sequence uses TRBV29-1 and TRBJ1-4, with no confidently assigned D gene. Specimen: CD4+ T cells sorted from blood. The CDR3: CSVESAGGAGKLFF. The nucleotides read TGCAGCGTTGAATCAGCAGGAGGCGCCGGAAAACTGTTTTTT. Reference TRBV29-1 and TRBJ1-4 proteins supply the regions before and after the CDR3; the full variable domain is: SAVISQKPSRDICQRGTSLTIQCQVDSQVTMMFWYRQQPGQSLTLIATANQGSEATYESGFVIDKFPISRPNLTFSTLTVSNMSPEDSSIYLCSVESAGGAGKLFFGSGTQLSVL.